Given below is one T cell receptor beta chain in context. This specimen comes from a study of Tregs in tolerant kidney transplant recipients. Assay used: immunoSEQ multiplex PCR; TCRdb lists only in-frame clones, some missing. Among under 100,000 clones listed, roughly nine tenths were seen once. The sequenced material came from CD8+ T cells from blood. The receptor comes from a human donor in good health.

Written as DNA, the CDR3 is TGTGCCAGCAGCGCACAGGGGCACGAGCAGTACTTC. It encodes CASSAQGHEQYF. V usage is TRBV9 and J usage is TRBJ2-7; 7 nucleotides agree with TRBD1. CDR1 and CDR2 (germline): SGDLS, YYNGEE. This CDR3 is built from 12 residues. Germline trimming cut 3 bases from V and 5 bases from J; bases unmatched to any gene: 2. Variable domain in full (rest from reference TRBV9 and TRBJ2-7): DSGVTQTPKHLITATGQRVTLRCSPRSGDLSVYWYQQSLDQGLQFLIQYYNGEERAKGNILERFSAQQFPDLHSELNLSSLELGDSALYFCASSAQGHEQYFGPGTRLTVT.